The sequence of this T cell receptor (beta chain) was determined in a study of control samples from healthy donors and cancer patients. Trimming stripped 6 bases from V and 4 bases from J, with 10 bases between. This CDR3 comprises 14 residues. Germline V gene lookup returns CDR1 LNHDA and CDR2 SQIVND (reference sequence). Assay: immunoSEQ multiplex PCR; the TCRdb copy retains only in-frame clones and omits some. The sample includes 160,000 or so clones, roughly 93% of them seen just once. The chain has TRBV19 and TRBJ1-6; no firm D call. This TCR was sampled from a man aged 45 to 65 in good health. The source material was blood. CDR3 sequence (DNA): TGTGCCAGTAGCCGCCGGGAATATAATTCACCCCTCCACTTT. Amino acids: CASSRREYNSPLHF.